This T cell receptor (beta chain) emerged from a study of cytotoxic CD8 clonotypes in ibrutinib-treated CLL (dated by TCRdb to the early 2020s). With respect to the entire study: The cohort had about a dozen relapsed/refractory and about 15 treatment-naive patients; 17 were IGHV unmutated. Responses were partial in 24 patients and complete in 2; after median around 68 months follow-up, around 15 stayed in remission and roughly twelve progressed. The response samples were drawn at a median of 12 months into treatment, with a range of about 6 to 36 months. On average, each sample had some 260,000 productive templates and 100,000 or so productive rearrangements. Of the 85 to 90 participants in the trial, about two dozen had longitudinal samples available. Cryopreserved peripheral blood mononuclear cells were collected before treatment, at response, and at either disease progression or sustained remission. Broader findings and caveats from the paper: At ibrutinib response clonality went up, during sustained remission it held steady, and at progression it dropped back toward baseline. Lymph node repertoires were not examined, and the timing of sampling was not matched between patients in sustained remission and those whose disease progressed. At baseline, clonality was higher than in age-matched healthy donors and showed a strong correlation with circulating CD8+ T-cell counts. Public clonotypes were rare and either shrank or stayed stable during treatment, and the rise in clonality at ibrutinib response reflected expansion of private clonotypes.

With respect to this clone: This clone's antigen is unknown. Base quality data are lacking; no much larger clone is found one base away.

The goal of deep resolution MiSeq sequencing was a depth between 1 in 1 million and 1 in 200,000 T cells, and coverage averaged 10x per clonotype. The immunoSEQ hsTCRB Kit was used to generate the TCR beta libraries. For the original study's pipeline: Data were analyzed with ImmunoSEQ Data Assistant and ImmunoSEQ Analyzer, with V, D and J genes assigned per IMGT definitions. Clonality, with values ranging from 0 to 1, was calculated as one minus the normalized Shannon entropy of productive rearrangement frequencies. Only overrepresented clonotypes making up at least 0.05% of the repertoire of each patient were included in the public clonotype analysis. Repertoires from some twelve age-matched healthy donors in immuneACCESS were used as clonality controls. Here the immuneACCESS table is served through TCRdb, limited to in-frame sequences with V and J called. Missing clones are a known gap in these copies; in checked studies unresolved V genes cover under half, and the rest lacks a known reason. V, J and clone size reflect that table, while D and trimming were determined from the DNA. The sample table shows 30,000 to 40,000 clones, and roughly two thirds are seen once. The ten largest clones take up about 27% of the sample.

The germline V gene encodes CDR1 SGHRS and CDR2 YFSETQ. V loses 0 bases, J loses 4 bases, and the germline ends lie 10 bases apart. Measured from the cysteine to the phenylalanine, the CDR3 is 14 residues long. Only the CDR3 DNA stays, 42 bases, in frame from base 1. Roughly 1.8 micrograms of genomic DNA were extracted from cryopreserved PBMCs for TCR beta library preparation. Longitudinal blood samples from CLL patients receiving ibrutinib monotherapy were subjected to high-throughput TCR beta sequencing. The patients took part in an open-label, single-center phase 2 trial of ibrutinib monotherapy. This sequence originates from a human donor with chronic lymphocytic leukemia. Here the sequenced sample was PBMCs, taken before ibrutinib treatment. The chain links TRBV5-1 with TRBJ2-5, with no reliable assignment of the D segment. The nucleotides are TGCGCCAGCAGCTTGGCTGTGAGTAGAGAGACCCAGTACTTC. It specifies CASSLAVSRETQYF.